This TCR beta chain was obtained from a study of graft-versus-host responses after intestinal transplantation. Study-wide context: Each recipient received a multivisceral, liver-intestinal, or isolated intestinal graft. Once they had received anti-thymocyte globulin induction, all recipients took tacrolimus and steroids for about three years.

This clone was seen more than once but under ten times. Antigen specificity is unknown. Study-level points and caveats: GvH clones were found in recipient marrow; some appeared first in ileum or blood. High graft-versus-host to host-versus-graft T cell clonal ratios marked allografts of patients with graft-donor macrochimerism.

Data came from immunoSEQ multiplex PCR; TCRdb stores just in-frame clones and leaves some out. In the table there are 89,000 or so clones, approximately 82% of which are singletons. V lost 5 bases, J lost 2 bases, and 13 bases lay in between. The CDR3 is 14 amino acids. The germline V gene encodes CDR1 SGHAT and CDR2 FQNNGV. Sequences were derived from unstimulated CD4+ T cells sorted from spleen or lymph node cells, sampled before intestinal transplant. The chain recombines TRBV11-2 with TRBJ2-7, with a tentative D call TRBD2 (6 bases). The TCR was taken from a human donor who received an intestinal transplant. DNA of the CDR3: TGTGCCAGCAGCAAACCCGGGAGCCCCTACGAGCAGTACTTC. Translating gives CASSKPGSPYEQYF.